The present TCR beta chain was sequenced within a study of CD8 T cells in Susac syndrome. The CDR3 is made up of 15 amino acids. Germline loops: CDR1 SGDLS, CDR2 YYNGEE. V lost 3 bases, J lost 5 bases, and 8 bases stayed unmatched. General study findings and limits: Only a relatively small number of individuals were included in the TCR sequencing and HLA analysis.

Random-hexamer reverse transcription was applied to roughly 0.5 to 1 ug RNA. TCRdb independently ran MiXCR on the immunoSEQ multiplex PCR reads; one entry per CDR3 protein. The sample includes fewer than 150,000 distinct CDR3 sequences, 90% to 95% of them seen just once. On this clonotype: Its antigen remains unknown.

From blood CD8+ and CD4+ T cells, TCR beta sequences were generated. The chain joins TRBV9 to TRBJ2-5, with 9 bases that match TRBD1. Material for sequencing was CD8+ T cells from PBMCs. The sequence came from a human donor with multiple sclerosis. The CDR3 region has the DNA TGTGCCAGCAGCGACGGGACAGGGATGTTGGAGACCCAGTACTTC. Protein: CASSDGTGMLETQYF.